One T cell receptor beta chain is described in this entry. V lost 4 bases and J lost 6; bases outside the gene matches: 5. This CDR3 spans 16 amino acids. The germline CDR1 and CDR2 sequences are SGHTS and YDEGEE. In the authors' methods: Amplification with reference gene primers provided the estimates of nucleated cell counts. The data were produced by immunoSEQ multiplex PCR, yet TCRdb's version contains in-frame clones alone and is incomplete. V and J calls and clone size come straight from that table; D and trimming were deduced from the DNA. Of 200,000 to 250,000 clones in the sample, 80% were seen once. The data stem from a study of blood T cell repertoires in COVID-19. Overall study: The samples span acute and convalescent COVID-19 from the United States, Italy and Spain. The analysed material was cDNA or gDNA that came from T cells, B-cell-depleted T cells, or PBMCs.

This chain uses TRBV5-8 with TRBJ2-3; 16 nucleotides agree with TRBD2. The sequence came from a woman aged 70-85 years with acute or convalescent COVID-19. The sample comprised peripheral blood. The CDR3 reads CASSAGTSGGADTQYF. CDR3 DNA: TGTGCCAGCAGCGCAGGGACTAGCGGGGGGGCGGATACGCAGTATTTT.